These T cell receptor beta chains were read from a single sample in a study of cytomegalovirus exposure and HLA in healthy donors. TCRdb keeps only in-frame clones here, not all; method: immunoSEQ multiplex PCR. The profile covers approximately 69,000 clones, with roughly 72% appearing a single time and 22% taken by the ten largest. What was sequenced was PBMCs. Receptors were obtained from a woman aged 25 to 45 in good health and CMV-seropositive. The CDR3 runs from the conserved cysteine through the conserved F or W. The order of the fields is J gene, D gene, V gene, clone size, CDR3 protein, CDR3 DNA. D genes are given only for firm matches. The size field is filled for only some rows; it gives once, few, many or a size class.

J: TRBJ1-2; D: NA; V: TRBV5-1; size: NA; CDR3: CASSLGLETFSGYTF; DNA: TGCGCCAGCAGCTTGGGGTTGGAGACTTTCAGCGGCTACACCTTC
J: TRBJ1-1; D: NA; V: TRBV6-5; size: NA; CDR3: CASRGGGTEAFF; DNA: TGTGCCAGCAGGGGCGGGGGGACTGAAGCTTTCTTT
J: TRBJ1-4; D: TRBD1; V: TRBV5-1; size: NA; CDR3: CASRWTGTLGEKLFF; DNA: TGCGCCAGCCGATGGACAGGCACTCTGGGTGAAAAACTGTTTTTT
J: TRBJ1-2; D: NA; V: TRBV6-5; size: NA; CDR3: CASSYSKGGYGYTF; DNA: TGTGCCAGCAGTTACTCGAAGGGGGGGTATGGCTACACCTTC
J: TRBJ2-5; D: NA; V: TRBV28; size: NA; CDR3: CASTRGGSETQYF; DNA: TGTGCCAGCACCCGAGGTGGTTCAGAGACCCAGTACTTC
J: TRBJ1-1; D: NA; V: TRBV30; size: once; CDR3: CAWSVGYTEAFF; DNA: TGTGCCTGGAGTGTGGGCTACACTGAAGCTTTCTTT
J: TRBJ1-2; D: NA; V: TRBV6-1; size: NA; CDR3: CASSETTPNYGYTF; DNA: TGTGCCAGCAGTGAGACAACACCTAACTATGGCTACACCTTC
J: TRBJ1-1; D: NA; V: TRBV18; size: NA; CDR3: CASSPLGGVAEAFF; DNA: TGTGCCAGCTCACCACTTGGAGGAGTCGCTGAAGCTTTCTTT
J: TRBJ1-1; D: TRBD1; V: TRBV5-4; size: few; CDR3: CASSLGQMNTEAFF; DNA: TGTGCCAGCAGCCTGGGACAGATGAACACTGAAGCTTTCTTT
J: TRBJ1-2; D: NA; V: TRBV18; size: NA; CDR3: CASSLRGSTYGYTF; DNA: TGTGCCAGCTCACTCCGCGGCAGTACCTATGGCTACACCTTC
J: TRBJ1-1; D: NA; V: TRBV25-1; size: NA; CDR3: CASSDPAGMNTEAFF; DNA: TGTGCCAGCAGTGATCCCGCAGGGATGAACACTGAAGCTTTCTTT
J: TRBJ2-2; D: NA; V: TRBV4-3; size: few; CDR3: CASSQSGVGGRHTGELFF; DNA: TGCGCCAGCAGCCAAAGTGGGGTGGGGGGACGCCACACCGGGGAGCTGTTTTTT
J: TRBJ2-5; D: NA; V: TRBV6-5; size: NA; CDR3: CASSQTSRGETQYF; DNA: TGTGCCAGCAGTCAGACTTCCCGCGGAGAGACCCAGTACTTC
J: TRBJ2-7; D: NA; V: TRBV27; size: NA; CDR3: CASSLPGLNYEQYF; DNA: TGTGCCAGCAGTTTACCGGGACTTAACTACGAGCAGTACTTC
J: TRBJ2-1; D: NA; V: TRBV11-3; size: NA; CDR3: CASSFGGTLNEQFF; DNA: TGTGCCAGCAGCTTTGGCGGGACTCTCAATGAGCAGTTCTTC
J: TRBJ2-7; D: TRBD1; V: TRBV30; size: few; CDR3: CAWNRGSSYEQYF; DNA: TGTGCCTGGAACAGGGGCTCCTCCTACGAGCAGTACTTC
J: TRBJ1-2; D: NA; V: TRBV25-1; size: NA; CDR3: CASSGQGGYTF; DNA: TGTGCCAGCAGCGGACAAGGTGGCTACACCTTC
J: TRBJ1-2; D: NA; V: TRBV11-1; size: NA; CDR3: CASSLVTGDGYTF; DNA: TGTGCCAGTAGCTTGGTAACGGGAGATGGCTACACCTTC
J: TRBJ1-1; D: NA; V: TRBV23-1; size: NA; CDR3: CASYTTRDGNTEAFF; DNA: TGCGCCAGCTATACGACTAGGGACGGGAACACTGAAGCTTTCTTT
J: TRBJ2-6; D: TRBD1; V: TRBV4-1; size: few; CDR3: CASRYGGQGDSGANVLTF; DNA: TGCGCCAGCAGGTACGGGGGACAGGGAGACTCTGGGGCCAACGTCCTGACTTTC
J: TRBJ2-7; D: NA; V: TRBV28; size: NA; CDR3: CASRPGYWGRRREQYF; DNA: TGTGCCAGCAGGCCAGGCTACTGGGGGCGTCGGCGCGAGCAGTACTTC